The clone carrying this TCR beta chain has more than one count but fewer than ten. CDR1 is WNHNN and CDR2 is SYGVQD in the germline V gene (reference sequence). Deletions cut 3 bases from V and 5 bases from J, with 7 bases between. The CDR3 loop spans 12 amino acids. Assay: immunoSEQ multiplex PCR; the TCRdb copy retains only in-frame clones and omits some. The data contain about 240,000 clones, 80% to 90% of them singletons. This specimen belongs to a study of blood T cell repertoires in COVID-19. Study-wide context: T cells, B-cell-depleted T cells, or PBMCs provided the cDNA or gDNA that served as material.

Ages ranged from about 18 to 89 years, with residence in about two dozen US areas. Clinical history as reported by participants underpinned cohort assignment. This chain uses TRBV10-1 with TRBJ1-1, with D perhaps matching TRBD1 (5 bases). The source of this sequence is a woman aged 25 to 45 with acute COVID-19. Sequenced material: PBMCs or T cells enriched from blood (not recorded which). CDR3 sequence: CASSDQGTEAFF. The CDR3 DNA sequence: TGCGCCAGCAGTGATCAGGGAACTGAAGCTTTCTTT.